The source of this T cell receptor (beta chain) is a study of CD8 T cells in ankylosing spondylitis. General study results and limits: Matched ankylosing spondylitis synovial fluid reportedly showed significant enrichment of disease-linked clones. About 8 highly homologous variants made up a TCR beta motif, and this motif appeared characteristic of ankylosing spondylitis blood.

Germline CDR1 MDHEN, CDR2 SYDVKM. The CDR3 length is 14 residues. The V end lost 6 bases, the J end lost 3 bases, and 15 bases lay between the germline ends. Quantitative molecular-barcoded 5'-RACE generated the TCR beta libraries. TCRdb recomputed calls from the 5' RACE reads with MiXCR, one row per CDR3 protein. The table records 120,000 or so distinct CDR3 sequences, roughly 13% of them present only once. This clonotype has a handful of counts. Its antigen is still unknown. Sequencing was performed on blood, either unsorted or a sorted T cell fraction (not recorded which). The TCR sequence derives from a female donor with ankylosing spondylitis or in good health (not recorded which). J is TRBJ2-7 and V is TRBV28; unclear D gene. CDR3: CASSQSLDLYEQYF. The CDR3 coding sequence is TGTGCCAGCAGCCAAAGTCTTGATCTCTACGAGCAGTACTTC.